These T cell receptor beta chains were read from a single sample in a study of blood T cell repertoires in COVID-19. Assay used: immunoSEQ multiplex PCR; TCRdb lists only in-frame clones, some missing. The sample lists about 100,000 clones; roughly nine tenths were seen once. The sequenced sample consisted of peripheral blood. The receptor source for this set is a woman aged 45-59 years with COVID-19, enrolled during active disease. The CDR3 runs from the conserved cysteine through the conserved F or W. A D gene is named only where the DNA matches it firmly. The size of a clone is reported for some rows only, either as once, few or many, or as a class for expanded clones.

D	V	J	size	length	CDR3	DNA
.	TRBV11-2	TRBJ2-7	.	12	CASSSGAQEQYF	TGTGCCAGCAGCTCCGGAGCGCAGGAGCAGTACTTC
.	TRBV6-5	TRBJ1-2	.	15	CASSYSGVVNYGYTF	TGTGCCAGCAGTTACTCAGGAGTAGTGAACTATGGCTACACCTTC
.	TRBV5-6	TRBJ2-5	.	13	CASRSRVGETQYF	TGTGCCAGCAGGTCCCGAGTCGGAGAGACCCAGTACTTC
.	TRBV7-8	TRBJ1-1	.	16	CASSKNQGWADTEAFF	TGTGCCAGCAGCAAAAATCAGGGATGGGCGGACACTGAAGCTTTCTTT
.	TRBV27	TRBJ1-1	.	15	CASSPRGIMNTEAFF	TGTGCCAGCAGTCCAAGGGGGATCATGAACACTGAAGCTTTCTTT
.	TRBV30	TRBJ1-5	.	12	CAWSGVNQPQHF	TGTGCCTGGTCCGGGGTCAATCAGCCCCAGCATTTT
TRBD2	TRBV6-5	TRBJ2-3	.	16	CASSYTSAARTDTQYF	TGTGCCAGCAGTTACACTAGCGCGGCGCGCACAGATACGCAGTATTTT
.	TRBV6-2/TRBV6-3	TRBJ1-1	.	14	CASSYGQMNTEAFF	TGTGCCAGCAGTTACGGGCAGATGAACACTGAAGCTTTCTTT
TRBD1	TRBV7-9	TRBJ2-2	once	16	CASSKPGQGNTGELFF	TGTGCCAGCAGCAAACCGGGACAGGGGAACACCGGGGAGCTGTTTTTT
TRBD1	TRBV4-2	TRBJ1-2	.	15	CASSLLGQGPRGYTF	TGTGCCAGCAGCCTTCTAGGACAGGGTCCTCGTGGCTACACCTTC
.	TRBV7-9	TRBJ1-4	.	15	CASSQVGRGDEKLFF	TGTGCCAGCAGCCAAGTCGGACGCGGGGATGAAAAACTGTTTTTT
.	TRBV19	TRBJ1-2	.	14	CASSREGGVYGYTF	TGTGCCAGTAGCCGTGAAGGGGGAGTCTATGGCTACACCTTC
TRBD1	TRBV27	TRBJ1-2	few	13	CASSTAGGDGYTF	TGTGCCAGCAGTACTGCAGGGGGCGATGGCTACACCTTC
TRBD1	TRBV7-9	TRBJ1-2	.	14	CASSQGQGNYGYTF	TGTGCCAGCAGCCAAGGACAGGGAAACTATGGCTACACCTTC
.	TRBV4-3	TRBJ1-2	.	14	CASSQMGGNYGYTF	TGCGCCAGCAGCCAAATGGGCGGGAACTATGGCTACACCTTC
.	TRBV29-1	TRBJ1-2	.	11	CSVDRVYGYTF	TGCAGCGTTGATCGTGTCTATGGCTACACCTTC
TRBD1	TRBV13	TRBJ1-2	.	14	CASSYRDRFYGYTF	TGTGCCAGCAGCTACCGGGACAGGTTCTATGGCTACACCTTC
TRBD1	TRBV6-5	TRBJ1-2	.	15	CASRGTGGYGYGYTF	TGTGCCAGCAGGGGGACAGGGGGGTATGGCTATGGCTACACCTTC
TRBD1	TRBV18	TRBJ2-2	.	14	CASSPQGADGELFF	TGTGCCAGCTCACCTCAGGGGGCTGACGGGGAGCTGTTTTTT
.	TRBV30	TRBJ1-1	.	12	CAWKWVGTEAFF	TGTGCCTGGAAGTGGGTCGGGACTGAAGCTTTCTTT
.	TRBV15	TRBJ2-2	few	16	CATSRDTPVLAGELFF	TGTGCCACCAGCAGAGATACCCCAGTTCTCGCCGGGGAGCTGTTTTTT
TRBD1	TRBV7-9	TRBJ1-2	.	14	CASSFRTGDYGYTF	TGTGCCAGCAGTTTTAGGACAGGGGACTATGGCTACACCTTC
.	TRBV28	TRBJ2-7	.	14	CASSPTGQLYEQYF	TGTGCCAGCAGTCCCACCGGACAACTCTACGAGCAGTACTTC
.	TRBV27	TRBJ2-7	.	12	CATRDTSYEQYF	TGTGCCACCCGGGACACCTCCTACGAGCAGTACTTC
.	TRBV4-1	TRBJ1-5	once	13	CASSQHRDQPQHF	TGCGCCAGCAGCCAACACAGGGATCAGCCCCAGCATTTT
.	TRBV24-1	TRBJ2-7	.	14	CAPDQTGKSYEQYF	TGTGCCCCAGACCAGACAGGCAAGTCCTACGAGCAGTACTTC
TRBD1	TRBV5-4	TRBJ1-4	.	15	CASSSPGQAREKLFF	TGTGCCAGCAGCTCTCCGGGACAGGCGAGGGAAAAACTGTTTTTT
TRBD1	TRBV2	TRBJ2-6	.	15	CASSPTGAGANVLTF	TGTGCCAGCAGCCCGACAGGGGCTGGGGCCAACGTCCTGACTTTC
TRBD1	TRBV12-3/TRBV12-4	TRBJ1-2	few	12	CASSFTGDGYTF	TGTGCCAGCAGTTTTACAGGGGACGGCTACACCTTC
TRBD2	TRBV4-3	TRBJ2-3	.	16	CASSQVGGGATDTQYF	TGCGCCAGCAGCCAAGTTGGCGGGGGGGCAACAGATACGCAGTATTTT
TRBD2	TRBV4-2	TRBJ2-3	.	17	CASSQDLTSGGADTQYF	TGTGCCAGCAGCCAAGATTTGACTAGCGGGGGGGCAGATACGCAGTATTTT
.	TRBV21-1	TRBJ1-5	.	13	CASREGANQPQHF	TGTGCCAGCAGGGAAGGGGCCAATCAGCCCCAGCATTTT
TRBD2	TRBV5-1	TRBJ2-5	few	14	CASSFGGGQETQYF	TGCGCCAGCAGCTTCGGCGGGGGGCAAGAGACCCAGTACTTC
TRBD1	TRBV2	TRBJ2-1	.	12	CASSGDSNEQFF	TGTGCCAGCAGTGGGGACAGCAATGAGCAGTTCTTC
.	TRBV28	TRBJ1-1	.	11	CATETGTEAFF	TGTGCCACCGAGACGGGCACTGAAGCTTTCTTT
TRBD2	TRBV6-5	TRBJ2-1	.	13	CASRSPAGYEQFF	TGTGCCAGCAGGTCCCCAGCGGGATATGAGCAGTTCTTC
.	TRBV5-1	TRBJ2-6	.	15	CASSLGGSGANVLTF	TGCGCCAGCAGCTTGGGCGGCTCTGGGGCCAACGTCCTGACTTTC
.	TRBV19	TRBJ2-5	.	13	CASSMGPEMTQYF	TGTGCCAGTAGTATGGGGCCAGAGATGACCCAGTACTTC
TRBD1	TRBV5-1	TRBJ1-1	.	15	CASSLNPQGDTEAFF	TGCGCCAGCAGCTTAAACCCCCAGGGGGACACTGAAGCTTTCTTT
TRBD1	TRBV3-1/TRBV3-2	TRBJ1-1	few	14	CASSSRDRRTEAFF	TGTGCCAGCAGCAGCCGGGACAGGAGAACTGAAGCTTTCTTT
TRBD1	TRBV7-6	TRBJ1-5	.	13	CASSLETGQPQHF	TGTGCCAGCAGCTTAGAGACAGGGCAGCCCCAGCATTTT
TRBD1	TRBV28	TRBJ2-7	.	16	CASRIPPGQGPYEQYF	TGTGCCAGCAGGATACCTCCGGGACAGGGGCCATACGAGCAGTACTTC
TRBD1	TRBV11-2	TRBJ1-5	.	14	CASSLTGGNQPQHF	TGTGCCAGCAGCTTGACAGGGGGCAATCAGCCCCAGCATTTT
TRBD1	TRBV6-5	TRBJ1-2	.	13	CASSSTGNYGYTF	TGTGCCAGCAGCTCGACAGGGAACTATGGCTACACCTTC
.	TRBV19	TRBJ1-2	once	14	CASSRAGAGYGYTF	TGTGCCAGTAGTAGGGCTGGGGCTGGCTATGGCTACACCTTC
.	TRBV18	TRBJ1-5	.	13	CASSLGEDQPQHF	TGTGCCAGCTCACTGGGGGAGGATCAGCCCCAGCATTTT
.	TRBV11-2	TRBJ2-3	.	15	CASSLGTGGTDTQYF	TGTGCCAGCAGCTTAGGAACGGGGGGCACAGATACGCAGTATTTT
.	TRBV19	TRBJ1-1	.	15	CASSIGTGSNTEAFF	TGTGCCAGTAGTATAGGTACAGGGTCGAACACTGAAGCTTTCTTT
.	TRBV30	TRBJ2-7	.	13	CAWSGGVPYEQYF	TGTGCCTGGAGTGGGGGGGTTCCCTACGAGCAGTACTTC
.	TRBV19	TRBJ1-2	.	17	CASSVTLTRADRYGYTF	TGTGCCAGTAGTGTTACCCTGACTAGGGCAGACCGATATGGCTACACCTTC
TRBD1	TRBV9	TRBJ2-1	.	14	CASSGGQGANEQFF	TGTGCCAGCAGCGGGGGACAGGGGGCGAATGAGCAGTTCTTC
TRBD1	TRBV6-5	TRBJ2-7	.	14	CASNPGTGPYEQYF	TGTGCCAGCAATCCCGGGACAGGGCCCTACGAGCAGTACTTC
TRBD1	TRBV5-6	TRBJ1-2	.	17	CASSLMALVDRDYGYTF	TGTGCCAGCAGCCTCATGGCCCTGGTGGACAGGGACTATGGCTACACCTTC
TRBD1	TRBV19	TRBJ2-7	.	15	CASSIKAGGNYEQYF	TGTGCCAGTAGTATTAAGGCAGGGGGCAACTACGAGCAGTACTTC
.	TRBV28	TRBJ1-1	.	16	CASSLYAEGLNTEAFF	TGTGCCAGCAGTCTCTACGCGGAGGGGCTGAACACTGAAGCTTTCTTT
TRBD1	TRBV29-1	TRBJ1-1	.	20	CSVLNLGMMTDGQGTDEAFF	TGCAGCGTCTTGAACTTGGGGATGATGACTGACGGACAGGGGACCGATGAAGCTTTCTTT
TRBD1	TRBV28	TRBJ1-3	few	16	CASSLSQGAGGNTIYF	TGTGCCAGCAGTTTAAGCCAGGGGGCGGGTGGAAACACCATATATTTT
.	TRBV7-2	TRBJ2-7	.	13	CASSPGIDYEQYF	TGTGCCAGCAGCCCTGGCATCGATTACGAGCAGTACTTC
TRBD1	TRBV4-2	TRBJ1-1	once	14	CASSQIQGFTEAFF	TGTGCCAGCAGCCAGATACAGGGGTTCACTGAAGCTTTCTTT